This T cell receptor beta chain was sequenced in a study of PD-L1 blockade in urothelial cancer. Study-level background: Atezolizumab 1,200 mg was given intravenously every 3 weeks, starting 2014.

For each patient, 1 to 8 samples were obtained, pretreatment and on-treatment. CDR1 SEHNR and CDR2 FQNEAQ come from the germline V gene (reference sequence). This CDR3 is 15 amino acids long. V shed 5 bases and J 8 bases; nucleotides not matched to a gene: 9. Sequenced by immunoSEQ multiplex PCR; TCRdb stores in-frame clones only, minus some. The repertoire holds about 29,000 clones, with around 87% as singletons. This TCR was sampled from a man aged 45-60 years with urothelial cancer. The genes are TRBV7-9 and TRBJ2-1; 10 bases are a match to TRBD2. The starting material was PBMCs, obtained around atezolizumab (anti-PD-L1) treatment. CDR3 sequence (DNA): TGTGCCAGCAGCCCTACTAGCGGGATGGGGGATGAGCAGTTCTTC. Its protein is CASSPTSGMGDEQFF.